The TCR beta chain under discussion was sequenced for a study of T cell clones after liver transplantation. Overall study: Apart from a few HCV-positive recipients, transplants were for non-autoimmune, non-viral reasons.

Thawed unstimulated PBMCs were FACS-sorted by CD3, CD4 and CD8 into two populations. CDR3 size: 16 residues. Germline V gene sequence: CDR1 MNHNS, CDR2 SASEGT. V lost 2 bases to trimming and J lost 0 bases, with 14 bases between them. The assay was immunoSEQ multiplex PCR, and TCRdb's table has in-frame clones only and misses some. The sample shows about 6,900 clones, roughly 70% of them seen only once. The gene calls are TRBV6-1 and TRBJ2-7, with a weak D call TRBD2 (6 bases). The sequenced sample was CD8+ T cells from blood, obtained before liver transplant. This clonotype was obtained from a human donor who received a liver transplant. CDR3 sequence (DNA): TGTGCCAGCAGTGAATGGTTGCGGGGACTCTCCTACGAGCAGTACGTC. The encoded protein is CASSEWLRGLSYEQYV.